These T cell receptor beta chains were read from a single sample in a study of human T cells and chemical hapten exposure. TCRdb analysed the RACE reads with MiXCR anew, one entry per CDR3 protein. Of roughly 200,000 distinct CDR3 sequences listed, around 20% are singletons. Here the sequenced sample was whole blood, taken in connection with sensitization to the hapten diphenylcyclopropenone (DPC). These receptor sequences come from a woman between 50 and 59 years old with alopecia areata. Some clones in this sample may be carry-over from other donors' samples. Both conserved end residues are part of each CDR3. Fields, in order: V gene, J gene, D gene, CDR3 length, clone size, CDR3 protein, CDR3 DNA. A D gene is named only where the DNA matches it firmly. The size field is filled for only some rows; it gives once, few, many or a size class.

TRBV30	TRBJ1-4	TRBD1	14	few	CAWSQQGAGEKLFF	TGTGCCTGGAGTCAACAGGGGGCAGGGGAAAAACTGTTTTTT
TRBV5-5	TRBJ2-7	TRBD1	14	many	CASSPGQGHYEQYF	TGTGCCAGCAGCCCGGGACAGGGGCACTACGAGCAGTACTTC
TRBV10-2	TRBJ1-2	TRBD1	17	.	CASKIPGTGRVDYGYTF	TGCGCCAGCAAGATCCCCGGGACAGGGAGAGTTGACTATGGCTACACCTTC
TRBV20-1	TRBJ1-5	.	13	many	CSASRGPNQPQHF	TGCAGTGCTAGTAGGGGCCCTAATCAGCCCCAGCATTTT
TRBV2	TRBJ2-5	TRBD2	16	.	CASRPGLAGVQETQYF	TGTGCCAGCAGACCCGGACTAGCGGGAGTACAAGAGACCCAGTACTTC
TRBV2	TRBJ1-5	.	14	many	CASREGQSNQPQHF	TGTGCCAGCAGGGAAGGACAGTCCAATCAGCCCCAGCATTTT
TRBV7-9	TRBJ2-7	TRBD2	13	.	CASSLAPGGEQYF	TGTGCCAGCAGCTTAGCGCCGGGGGGCGAGCAGTACTTC
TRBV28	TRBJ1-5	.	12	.	CASTRHPEPQHF	TGTGCCAGCACCCGACACCCGGAGCCCCAGCATTTT
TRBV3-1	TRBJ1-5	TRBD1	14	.	CASSPGQGRVPQHF	TGTGCCAGCAGCCCGGGACAGGGCAGGGTCCCCCAGCATTTT
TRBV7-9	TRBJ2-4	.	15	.	CASSLGTGFENIQYF	TGTGCCAGCAGCTTAGGAACGGGATTTGAAAACATTCAGTACTTC
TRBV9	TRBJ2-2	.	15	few	CASSVVGGPTGELFF	TGTGCCAGCAGCGTGGTGGGAGGCCCCACCGGGGAGCTGTTTTTT
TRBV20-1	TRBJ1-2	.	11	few	CSGVGISGYTF	TGCAGTGGGGTAGGGATTAGTGGCTACACCTTC
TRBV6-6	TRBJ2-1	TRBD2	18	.	CASSYSPPTSGLYNEQFF	TGTGCCAGCAGTTACTCCCCTCCGACTAGCGGTCTATACAATGAGCAGTTCTTC
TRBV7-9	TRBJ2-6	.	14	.	CASSRTSGANVLTF	TGTGCCAGCTCCCGGACGAGCGGGGCCAACGTCCTGACTTTC
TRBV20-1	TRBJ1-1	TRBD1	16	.	CSARNPGQGVGTEAFF	TGCAGTGCTAGAAACCCGGGACAGGGGGTCGGCACTGAAGCTTTCTTT
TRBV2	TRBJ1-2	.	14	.	CASSEARTDYGYTF	TGTGCCAGCAGTGAAGCGAGGACGGACTATGGCTACACCTTC
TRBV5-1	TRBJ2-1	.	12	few	CASSYLEHEQFF	TGCGCCAGCAGCTATCTAGAGCATGAGCAGTTCTTC
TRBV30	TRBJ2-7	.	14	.	CAWSDRTSIYEQYF	TGTGCCTGGAGTGATCGGACATCAATCTACGAGCAGTACTTC
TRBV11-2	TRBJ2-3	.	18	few	CASSLVTTGLPSTDTQYF	TGTGCCAGCAGCTTAGTAACTACGGGACTGCCTAGCACAGATACGCAGTATTTT
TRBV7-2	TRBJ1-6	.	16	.	CASSLPWSSYNSPLHF	TGTGCCAGCAGCTTACCGTGGAGCTCCTATAATTCACCCCTCCACTTT
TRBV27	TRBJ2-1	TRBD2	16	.	CASSYSAGVEYNEQFF	TGTGCCAGCAGTTACTCGGCGGGAGTGGAGTACAATGAGCAGTTCTTC
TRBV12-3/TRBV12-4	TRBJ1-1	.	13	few	CASSIREDTEAFF	TGTGCCAGCAGTATCCGGGAGGACACTGAAGCTTTCTTT
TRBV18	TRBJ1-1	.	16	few	CASSPMGRQGWTEAFF	TGTGCCAGCTCACCAATGGGGCGGCAGGGCTGGACTGAAGCTTTCTTT
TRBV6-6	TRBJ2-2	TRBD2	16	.	CASSTLAGGPPGELFF	TGTGCCAGCAGTACCTTAGCGGGAGGGCCCCCCGGGGAGCTGTTTTTT
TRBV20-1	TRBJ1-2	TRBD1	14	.	CSAWDRGKNYGYTF	TGCAGTGCGTGGGACAGGGGCAAGAACTATGGCTACACCTTC
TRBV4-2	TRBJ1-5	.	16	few	CASSQESAGSNQPQHF	TGTGCCAGCAGCCAAGAAAGTGCAGGGAGCAATCAGCCCCAGCATTTT
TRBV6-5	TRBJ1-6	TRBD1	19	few	CASRASSGTGLGYNSPLHF	TGTGCCAGCAGAGCGTCATCCGGGACAGGACTCGGGTATAATTCACCCCTCCACTTT
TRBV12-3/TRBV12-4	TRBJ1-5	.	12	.	CASSLPMEPQHF	TGTGCCAGCAGCCTCCCTATGGAGCCCCAGCATTTT
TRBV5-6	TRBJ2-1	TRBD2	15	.	CASSVSGRTYNEQFF	TGTGCCAGCAGCGTTAGCGGGAGGACCTACAATGAGCAGTTCTTC
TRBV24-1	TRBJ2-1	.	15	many	CATSDFSVGPNEQFF	TGTGCCACCAGTGATTTTTCCGTCGGGCCCAATGAGCAGTTCTTC
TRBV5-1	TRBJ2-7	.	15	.	CASSLAPALGLEQYF	TGCGCCAGCAGCTTGGCGCCAGCCCTAGGCCTCGAGCAGTACTTC
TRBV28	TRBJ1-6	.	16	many	CASSSGRQGYNSPLHF	TGTGCCAGCAGTTCCGGCCGCCAGGGTTATAATTCACCCCTCCACTTT
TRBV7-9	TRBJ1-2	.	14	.	CASSRGLNRDGYTF	TGTGCCAGCAGCCGAGGACTGAACCGGGATGGCTACACCTTC
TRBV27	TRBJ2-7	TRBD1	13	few	CASRRTGVYEQYF	TGTGCCAGCAGGCGGACAGGGGTCTACGAGCAGTACTTC
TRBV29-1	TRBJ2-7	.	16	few	CSVEDPVQGPPYEQYF	TGCAGCGTTGAAGATCCGGTCCAGGGCCCTCCCTACGAGCAGTACTTC
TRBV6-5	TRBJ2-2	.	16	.	CASRSYGRGKSGELFF	TGTGCCAGCAGGAGTTATGGACGGGGGAAGTCCGGGGAGCTGTTTTTT
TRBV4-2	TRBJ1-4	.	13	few	CASSQARDEKLFF	TGTGCCAGCAGCCAAGCCAGGGATGAAAAACTGTTTTTT
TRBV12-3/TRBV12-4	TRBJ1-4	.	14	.	CASSFSLRPEKLFF	TGTGCCAGCAGTTTTAGCCTACGTCCTGAAAAACTGTTTTTT
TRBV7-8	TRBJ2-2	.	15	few	CASSLALLNTGELFF	TGTGCCAGCAGCTTAGCGCTGTTGAACACCGGGGAGCTGTTTTTT
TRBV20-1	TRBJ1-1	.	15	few	CSARGPGMLNTEAFF	TGCAGTGCTAGAGGCCCGGGGATGCTGAACACTGAAGCTTTCTTT
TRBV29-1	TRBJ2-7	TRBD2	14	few	CSVGGLAGAEEQYF	TGCAGCGTTGGGGGACTAGCGGGAGCTGAGGAGCAGTACTTC
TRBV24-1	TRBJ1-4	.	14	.	CATSDRVDTGKLFF	TGTGCCACCAGTGATCGTGTGGACACGGGTAAACTGTTTTTT
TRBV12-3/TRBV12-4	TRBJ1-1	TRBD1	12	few	CASSLGTGEAFF	TGTGCCAGCAGTCTGGGGACAGGAGAAGCTTTCTTT
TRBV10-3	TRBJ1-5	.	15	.	CAISESRQGHQPQHF	TGTGCCATCAGTGAGTCGCGGCAGGGGCATCAGCCCCAGCATTTT
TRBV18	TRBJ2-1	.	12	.	CATGGATREQFF	TGTGCCACCGGAGGGGCGACTAGGGAGCAGTTCTTC
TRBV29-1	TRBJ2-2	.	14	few	CSVDKGIGTGELFF	TGCAGCGTTGATAAAGGGATTGGCACCGGGGAGCTGTTTTTT